This T cell receptor (beta chain) was retrieved from a study of immune evolution from preneoplasia to lung adenocarcinoma. General observations from the study: Top clone share appeared to fall from AAH through AIS, MIA, adenocarcinoma. Normal lung had highest clonality; later lesions appeared denser, more diverse.

Here immunoSEQ multiplex PCR was the method, and the copy in TCRdb shows in-frame clones only, minus some. The sample lists several thousand clones; 45% to 50% were seen once. Two lung cancer pathologists independently confirmed each histologic diagnosis. A remark on this clone: Its antigen remains unknown.

The sequence came from a person aged 45 to 59 with lung adenocarcinoma. Material: FFPE normal lung tissue adjacent to the tumor.

For the CDR3, the DNA is TGTGCCTGGAGTGTACAAGGTTCAGGGGACGAGCAGTACTTC. It specifies CAWSVQGSGDEQYF. This chain connects TRBV30 to TRBJ2-7, with D possibly matching TRBD1 (6 bases). The CDR3 totals 14 residues. Germline-derived CDR1 and CDR2 are GTSNPN and SVGIG (reference sequence). V dropped 0 bases and J dropped 5 bases, with 14 bases sitting between them.